Listed here are 9 T cell receptor beta chains from one sample, sequenced in a study of sequential checkpoint blockade in melanoma. TCRdb keeps only in-frame clones here, not all; method: immunoSEQ multiplex PCR. The sample lists 23,000 or so clones, roughly 75% occurring once. Specified treatment: randomized to nivolumab then ipilimumab (arm A) or the reverse (arm B). Material: CD8+ T cells sorted from blood (inferred from file names), obtained from a patient given nivolumab and ipilimumab in sequence. The origin of the receptors is a human donor with melanoma.

The chain uses TRBV9 and TRBJ2-7, with 9 bases matching TRBD2. This CDR3 contains 16 residues. V shed 2 bases, J shed 3 bases, and the junction held 9 bases outside the gene matches. Germline lookup yields CDR1 SGDLS and CDR2 YYNGEE. CDR3 in amino acids: CASSVAPGLAHYEQYF. The CDR3 DNA follows: TGTGCCAGCAGCGTGGCGCCGGGACTAGCTCACTACGAGCAGTACTTC. Full variable domain (remainder filled in from reference TRBV9 and TRBJ2-7): DSGVTQTPKHLITATGQRVTLRCSPRSGDLSVYWYQQSLDQGLQFLIQYYNGEERAKGNILERFSAQQFPDLHSELNLSSLELGDSALYFCASSVAPGLAHYEQYFGPGTRLTVT.

This rearrangement joins TRBV4-3 to TRBJ1-1, with 7 bases lining up with TRBD1. The CDR3 length is 14 residues. V dropped 3 bases and J dropped 0; count of bases not matched to a gene: 1. Germline-derived CDR1 and CDR2 are LGHNA and YSLEER. CDR3 region: CASSQGQLNTEAFF. The CDR3 region has the DNA TGCGCCAGCAGCCAGGGACAGTTGAACACTGAAGCTTTCTTT.

This clone was found a few times. The chain has TRBV5-4 and TRBJ2-1; 10 bases map to TRBD2. Trimming took 4 bases from V and 3 from J; bases not matched to a gene: 7. Per the germline V gene, CDR1 is SGHNT and CDR2 is YYREEE (reference sequence). The CDR3 totals 16 residues. Here the CDR3 reads CASSQDSSGGYNEQFF. The CDR3 DNA follows: TGTGCCAGCAGCCAAGATTCTAGCGGGGGCTACAATGAGCAGTTCTTC.

The V gene is TRBV5-5, the J gene TRBJ1-4, with 11 bases aligning to TRBD1. The CDR3 is 13 amino acids. The germline V gene encodes CDR1 SGHKS and CDR2 YYEKEE (reference sequence). CDR3 amino acids: CASRDRGNEKLFF. The CDR3 DNA reads as TGTGCTTCGCGGGACAGGGGGAATGAAAAACTGTTTTTT.

The table lists this clone with a few counts. In nucleotides, the CDR3 is TGTGCCAGCAGTTCCAAAATTAACACTGAAGCTTTCTTT. It translates to CASSSKINTEAFF. The rearrangement joins TRBV6-4 to TRBJ1-1, with D uncertain. This CDR3 spans 13 amino acids. CDR1 is MRHNA and CDR2 is SNTAGT in the germline V gene. V was shortened by 5 bases and J by 2 bases, with 9 bases between the two germline ends.

The chain is built from TRBV11-2 and TRBJ1-2; the match to TRBD1 covers 11 bases. This CDR3 has 17 residues. Germline lookup yields CDR1 SGHAT and CDR2 FQNNGV. The V segment lost 0 bases and the J segment 2 bases; nucleotides outside the gene matches: 5. CDR3 sequence reads: CASSLDPGQGVNYGYTF. DNA for the CDR3: TGTGCCAGCAGCTTAGACCCGGGACAGGGGGTGAACTATGGCTACACCTTC.

This clone was counted only a few times. The chain recombines TRBV7-2 with TRBJ1-5, with a possible D match to TRBD1 (6 bases). The V and J ends lost 5 bases and 6 bases respectively, with 14 bases between them. Germline lookup yields CDR1 SGHTA and CDR2 FQGNSA. This CDR3 spans 14 amino acids. In DNA, the CDR3 is TGTGCCAGCAGCGAGGGGGGGGACCTTCAGCCCCAGCATTTT. It encodes CASSEGGDLQPQHF.

This clone has only a few counts. The gene calls are TRBV5-6 and TRBJ1-1, with unresolved D. The V and J ends lost 7 bases and 0 bases respectively, with 7 bases between them. This CDR3 region has 12 residues. CDR1 and CDR2 (germline): SGHDT, YYEEEE. CDR3 sequence reads: CASSVLNTEAFF. The CDR3 region has the DNA TGTGCCAGCTCGGTGTTGAACACTGAAGCTTTCTTT.

This clone was detected only a few times. The genes are TRBV7-9 and TRBJ1-4; D call uncertain. The V gene lost 4 bases and the J gene lost 8 bases, with 11 bases spanning the gap. CDR3 length: 13 amino acids. Germline lookup yields CDR1 SEHNR and CDR2 FQNEAQ (reference sequence). CDR3 residues: CASSSSPGEKLFF. DNA of the CDR3: TGTGCCAGCAGCTCAAGTCCCGGGGAAAAACTGTTTTTT.